This is a list of T cell receptor beta chains from one sample in a study of cytomegalovirus exposure and HLA in healthy donors. Generated by immunoSEQ multiplex PCR, the TCRdb table keeps only in-frame clones and is missing some. This table holds over 150,000 clones, over 70% found once. The specimen sequenced was PBMCs. The source of these receptors is a man aged 30 to 39 in good health and CMV-seronegative. Both conserved end residues are part of each CDR3. Fields, in order: J gene, V gene, CDR3 protein.

TRBJ1-2 | TRBV30 | CAWSAGLLSNYGYTF
TRBJ2-1 | TRBV9 | CASSVVTGENEQFF
TRBJ2-3 | TRBV29-1 | CSVQGIDTQYF
TRBJ2-1 | TRBV5-4 | CASSFVAGGFNEQFF
TRBJ2-1 | TRBV5-1 | CASSQGQGAYNEQFF
TRBJ2-1 | TRBV6-1 | CASSEWPSSASSYNEQFF
TRBJ2-5 | TRBV27 | CASSLSGQGASKETQYF
TRBJ1-4 | TRBV25-1 | CASSDRGRTNEKLFF
TRBJ1-1 | TRBV4-1 | CASSQLGQGAKEAFF
TRBJ2-7 | TRBV29-1 | CSVEKGTSVSYEQYF
TRBJ2-1 | TRBV6-5 | CASSRIRTGRNEQFF
TRBJ2-5 | TRBV6-5 | CASSYPGWETQYF
TRBJ2-7 | TRBV7-9 | CASSFGQGSYEQYF
TRBJ2-3 | TRBV11-2 | CASSFKDRDGTDTQYF
TRBJ1-2 | TRBV2 | CASSEALGQGNYGYTF
TRBJ2-7 | TRBV18 | CASSPVRLTSGSYEQYF
TRBJ2-3 | TRBV27 | CASSSYFRGSSGSTDTQYF
TRBJ2-1 | TRBV10-1 | CASSEDRGNEQFF
TRBJ2-5 | TRBV5-4 | CATRETSGIQETQYF
TRBJ2-1 | TRBV4-3 | CASSQEGTGQFF
TRBJ2-7 | TRBV28 | CASTRGGYEQYF
TRBJ1-1 | TRBV29-1 | CSVEVLGVSRTEAFF
TRBJ2-7 | TRBV27 | CASSLTGLGSYEQYF
TRBJ2-7 | TRBV28 | CASREAGGKDEQYF
TRBJ1-1 | TRBV5-4 | CASSRGTGDARATEAFF
TRBJ1-1 | TRBV6-5 | CASSYETARRDTEAFF
TRBJ2-3 | TRBV27 | CASRTKREAGDTQYF
TRBJ1-1 | TRBV19 | CASSILSEAFF
TRBJ2-3 | TRBV7-7 | CASSVAGADTQYF
TRBJ2-3 | TRBV27 | CASSPVGPYTQYF
TRBJ2-5 | TRBV10-3 | CAIRSGTSVTQETQYF
TRBJ1-2 | TRBV6-5 | CASSEDRGGYGYTF
TRBJ2-7 | TRBV7-3 | CASSLTSDSTYEQYF
TRBJ2-7 | TRBV2 | CASSPWGARGSEQYF
TRBJ2-2 | TRBV9 | CASSVVAGGPRELFF
TRBJ2-7 | TRBV6-1 | CASDGLVPYEQYF
TRBJ1-1 | TRBV10-3 | CAILDRLGTEAFF
TRBJ2-1 | TRBV11-3 | CASSLGGGVKNEQFF
TRBJ2-5 | TRBV5-1 | CASSPGLAGAIETQYF
TRBJ1-4 | TRBV7-9 | CASSSWTGTTNEKLFF